This T cell receptor (beta chain) was obtained from a study of resident and recirculating memory T cells in vitiligo. Study findings and constraints: No unique dominant TCR clone was found in vitiligo lesions.

TCRdb's copy holds only in-frame clones and misses some; the assay was immunoSEQ multiplex PCR. The sample comprises 40,000 to 45,000 clones, over 90% of which are singletons, and over 3.5% rests with the top ten. Patients had to be free of confetti depigmentation, indicating active vitiligo. The V gene's germline CDR1 is LGHNA and CDR2 YNFKEQ. The CDR3 has 16 residues. With 3 bases clipped from V and 5 bases from J, the junction kept 6 bases outside the gene matches. A remark on this clone: Its antigen is undetermined.

This sequence joins TRBV4-2 and TRBJ2-4; 11 bases are shared with TRBD2. The sample consisted of blood. This sequence originates from a male donor with vitiligo. The CDR3 is CASSQALSGGENIQYF. CDR3 bases: TGTGCCAGCAGCCAGGCCCTTAGCGGGGGGGAAAACATTCAGTACTTC.